This TCR beta chain was captured by sequencing in a study of control samples from healthy donors and cancer patients. Trimming cost V 3 bases and J 4 bases, with 3 bases left between them. Germline V CDR1 and CDR2: LGHDT, YNNKEL (reference sequence). The CDR3 runs 11 residues. The table came from immunoSEQ multiplex PCR; TCRdb's copy has only in-frame clones and leaves some out. Of tens of thousands of clones listed, around 93% are singletons. The sequenced material came from PBMCs. The receptor comes from a middle-aged woman with head and neck cancer. The chain is built from TRBV3-1 (or the pseudogene TRBV3-2) and TRBJ1-2; D is ambiguous. CDR3 in DNA: TGTGCCAGCAGCCACACCTATGGCTACACCTTC. This sequence encodes CASSHTYGYTF.